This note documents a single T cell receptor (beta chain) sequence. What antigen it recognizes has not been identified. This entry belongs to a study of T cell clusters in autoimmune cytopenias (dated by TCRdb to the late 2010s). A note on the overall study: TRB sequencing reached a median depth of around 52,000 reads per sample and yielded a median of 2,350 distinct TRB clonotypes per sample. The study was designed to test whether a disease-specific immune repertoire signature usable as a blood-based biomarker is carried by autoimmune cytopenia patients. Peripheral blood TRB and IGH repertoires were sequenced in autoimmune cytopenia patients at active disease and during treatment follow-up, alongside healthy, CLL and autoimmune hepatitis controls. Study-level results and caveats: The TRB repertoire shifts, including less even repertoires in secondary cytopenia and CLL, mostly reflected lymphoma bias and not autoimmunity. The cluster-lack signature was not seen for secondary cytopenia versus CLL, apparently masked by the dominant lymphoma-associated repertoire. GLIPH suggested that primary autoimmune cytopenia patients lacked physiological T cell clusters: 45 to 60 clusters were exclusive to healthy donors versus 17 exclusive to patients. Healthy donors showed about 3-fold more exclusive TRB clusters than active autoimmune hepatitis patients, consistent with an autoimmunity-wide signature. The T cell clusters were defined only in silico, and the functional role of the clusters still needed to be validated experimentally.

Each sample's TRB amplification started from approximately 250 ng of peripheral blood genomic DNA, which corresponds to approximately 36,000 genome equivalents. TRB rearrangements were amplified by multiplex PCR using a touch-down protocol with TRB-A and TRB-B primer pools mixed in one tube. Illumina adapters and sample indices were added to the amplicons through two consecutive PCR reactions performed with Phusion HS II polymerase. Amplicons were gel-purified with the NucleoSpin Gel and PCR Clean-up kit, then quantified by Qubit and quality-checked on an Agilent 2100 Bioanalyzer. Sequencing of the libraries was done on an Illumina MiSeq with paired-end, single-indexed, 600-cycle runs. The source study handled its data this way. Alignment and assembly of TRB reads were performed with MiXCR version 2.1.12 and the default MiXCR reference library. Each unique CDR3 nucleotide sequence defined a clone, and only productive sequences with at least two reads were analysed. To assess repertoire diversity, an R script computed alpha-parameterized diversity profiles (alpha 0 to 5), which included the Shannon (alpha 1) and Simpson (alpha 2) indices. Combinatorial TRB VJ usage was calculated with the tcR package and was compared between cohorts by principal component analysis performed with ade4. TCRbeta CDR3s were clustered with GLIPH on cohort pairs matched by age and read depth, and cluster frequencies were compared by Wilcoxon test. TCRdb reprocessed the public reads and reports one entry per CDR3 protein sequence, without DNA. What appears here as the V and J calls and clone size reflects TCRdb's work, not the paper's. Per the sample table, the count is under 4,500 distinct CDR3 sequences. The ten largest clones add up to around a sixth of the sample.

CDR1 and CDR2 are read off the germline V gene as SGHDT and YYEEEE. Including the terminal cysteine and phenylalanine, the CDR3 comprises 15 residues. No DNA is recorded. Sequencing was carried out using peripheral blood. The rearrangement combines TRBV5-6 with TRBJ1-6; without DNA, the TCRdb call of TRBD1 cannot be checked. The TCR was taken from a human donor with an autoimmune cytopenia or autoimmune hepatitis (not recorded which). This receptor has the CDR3 CASSFGTGYNSPLHF.